The rows below give T cell receptor beta chains drawn from one sample of a study of post-analysis software for immune sequencing data. From the PCR reads, TCRdb called clonotypes with MiXCR, one entry per CDR3 protein. In the table there are around 500,000 distinct CDR3 sequences, roughly 34% of which are singletons. The sequencing sample was made of blood. Receptors were obtained from a girl aged 2-17 years with multiple sclerosis. CDR3s leave out the opening cysteine and the closing phenylalanine or tryptophan.

>TRBV3-1|TRBJ1-5
ASRYNPDRLHQPQH
>TRBV4-1|TRBJ2-4
ASSILGLAGGIQY
>TRBV10-3|TRBJ2-1
AISESGVLNNEQF
>TRBV12-3/TRBV12-4|TRBJ1-5
ASSLSDRYSNQPQH
>TRBV5-5|TRBJ1-4
ASSRQGFNEKLF
>TRBV29-1|TRBJ2-3
SVLWRGRTDTQY
>TRBV5-5|TRBJ1-2
ASSLALLGQGFYGYT
>TRBV20-1|TRBJ2-5
SARDAGGGRQETQY
>TRBV20-1|TRBJ1-4
SAPLSGTGGEKLF
>TRBV5-1|TRBJ2-1
ASSPSIGGEQF
>TRBV20-1|TRBJ2-5
SAQAGTSGGPGETQY
>TRBV7-3|TRBJ2-5
ASSPGTKRTQY
>TRBV7-9|TRBJ2-1
ASSLSAAGNEQF
>TRBV20-1|TRBJ2-7
SIGAGTYEQY
>TRBV10-3|TRBJ1-5
AIRGDLNQPQH
>TRBV20-1|TRBJ1-2
SFAQGDYGYT
>TRBV3-1|TRBJ1-2
ASRPQGTASYGYT
>TRBV20-1|TRBJ2-5
SASPLTRLETQY
>TRBV7-6|TRBJ2-3
ASSPTSGGGADTQY
>TRBV10-2|TRBJ2-5
ASSDMGGQETQY
>TRBV15|TRBJ2-1
ATGRDRNSGVHNEQF
>TRBV6-5|TRBJ2-1
ASSYYGGGNEQF
>TRBV6-5|TRBJ2-7
ASSDGFSDEQY
>TRBV10-3|TRBJ2-7
AISDRQDYEQY
>TRBV7-7|TRBJ2-2
ASSSSGTGELF
>TRBV20-1|TRBJ2-3
SARSGQGPDTQY
>TRBV10-3|TRBJ2-1
AISDPTSDEQF
>TRBV9|TRBJ1-6
ASSVEQVNSPLH
>TRBV4-1|TRBJ1-1
ASSQDPGANTEAF
>TRBV29-1|TRBJ1-1
SAYPGPPQGAIGVNTEAF
>TRBV4-1|TRBJ1-6
ASSQGGQSRSPLH
>TRBV7-8|TRBJ2-5
ASSLDGAVQETQY
>TRBV10-1|TRBJ2-3
ASRMGVEFTDTQY
>TRBV7-2|TRBJ1-2
ASSLLGGGAHYT
>TRBV20-1|.
SASFRNQYYEQY
>TRBV2|TRBJ1-5
ASHRTGTQPQH
>TRBV6-1|TRBJ1-6
ASSDKGRFNSPLH
>TRBV28|TRBJ2-4
ASSSPEQDLAKNIQY
>TRBV5-1|TRBJ1-2
ASSWETGGLTGYT
>TRBV10-3|TRBJ2-3
ATLQQVTRPDTQY
>TRBV20-1|TRBJ2-1
SAIPVDRGLDNEQF
>TRBV7-8|TRBJ2-1
ASSLLRGPSYNEQF
>TRBV6-5|TRBJ2-7
ASSPRLALYEQY
>TRBV12-3/TRBV12-4|TRBJ2-3
ASSPLGGAWDTQY
>TRBV3-1|TRBJ2-1
ASSHSGTSYNEQV